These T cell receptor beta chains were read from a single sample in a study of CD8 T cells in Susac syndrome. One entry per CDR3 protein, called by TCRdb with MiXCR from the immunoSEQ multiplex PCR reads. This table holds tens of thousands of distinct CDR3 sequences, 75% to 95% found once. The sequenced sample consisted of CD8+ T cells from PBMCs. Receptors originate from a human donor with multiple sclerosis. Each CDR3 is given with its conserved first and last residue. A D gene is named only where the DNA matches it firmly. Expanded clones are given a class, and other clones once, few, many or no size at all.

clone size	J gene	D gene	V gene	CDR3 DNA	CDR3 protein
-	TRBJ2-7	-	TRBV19	TGTGCCAGTAGTAATAACGATTCCTACGAGCAGTACTTC	CASSNNDSYEQYF
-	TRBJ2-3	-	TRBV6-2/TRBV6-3	TGTGCCAGCAGTCGATCCCACAACACAGATACGCAGTATTTT	CASSRSHNTDTQYF
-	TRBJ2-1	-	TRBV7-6	TGTGCCAGCAGCTTACGACTGGCAGGTCTCGGGGACAATGAGCAGTTCTTC	CASSLRLAGLGDNEQFF
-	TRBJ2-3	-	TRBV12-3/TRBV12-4	TGTGCCAGCACCCCTGCGGGACTCGGCACAGATACGCAGTATTTT	CASTPAGLGTDTQYF
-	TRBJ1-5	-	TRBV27	TGTGCCAGCAGTTTATCGTTAAGCAATCAGCCCCAGCATTTT	CASSLSLSNQPQHF
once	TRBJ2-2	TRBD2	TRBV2	TGTGCCAGCAGTACTAGCGGGGGATTAACCGGGGAGCTGTTTTTT	CASSTSGGLTGELFF
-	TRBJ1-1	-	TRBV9	TGTGCCAGCAGCACCCAGGACAGACCCACTGAAGCTTTCTTT	CASSTQDRPTEAFF
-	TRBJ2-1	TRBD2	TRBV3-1	TGTGCCAGCAGCTATTTGACTAGCGATAGTGAGCAGTTCTTC	CASSYLTSDSEQFF
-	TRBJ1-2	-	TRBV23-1	TGCGCCAGCAGTCAGTTCTCAGCAAGAAAGAACTATGGCTACACCTTC	CASSQFSARKNYGYTF
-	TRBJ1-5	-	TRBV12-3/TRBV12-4	TGTGCCAGCAGTTTGGGGGATCAGCCCCAGCATTTT	CASSLGDQPQHF
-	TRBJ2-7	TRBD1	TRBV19	TGTGCCAGTTCCGTCCGGGACAGGGGTTCTTTCTACGAGCAGTACTTC	CASSVRDRGSFYEQYF
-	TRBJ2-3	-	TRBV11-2	TGTGCCAGCAGCTTAGCGGGGATTTCCACAGATACGCAGTATTTT	CASSLAGISTDTQYF
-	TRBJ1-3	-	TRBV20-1	TGCAGTGCTAGGGGGGACTCTGGAAACACCATATATTTT	CSARGDSGNTIYF
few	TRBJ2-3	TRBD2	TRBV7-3	TGTGCCAGCAGCCTGGGACTAGCGGGAGCAGATACGCAGTATTTT	CASSLGLAGADTQYF
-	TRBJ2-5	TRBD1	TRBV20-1	TGCAGTGCACTCGATAGACAGGGAGTGTTGGAGACCCAGTACTTC	CSALDRQGVLETQYF